One T cell receptor (beta chain) is described in this entry. The sample holds a few counts of this clonotype. Its antigen is unknown. No quality values exist for individual bases; no much larger clone is one base distant. V ends up 1 base short and J 4 bases short, with an unmatched junction base count of 17. Measured from the cysteine to the phenylalanine, the CDR3 is 18 residues long. Only the CDR3 portion is preserved as DNA: 54 bases, with reading frame beginning at the first base. The germline V gene supplies CDR1 SGHRS and CDR2 YFSETQ. TCRdb shows the sequencer as Illumina HiSeq 1500. The public sequencing data were trimmed at Q25 with fastp and processed into clonotypes with MiXCR by TCRdb, which kept only in-frame beta chains. Rows merge per CDR3 protein into single entries with the most common DNA and genes. Recorded for this sample are approximately 500,000 distinct CDR3 sequences; about 11% of them occurred a single time. Clones ranked in the top ten supply more than 8.5% of the sample.

The data belong to a study of T cell repertoires in cytomegalovirus infection (dated by TCRdb to between 2018 and 2021). About the investigation overall: Donor HLA type was relevant to the analysis, as public TCR beta signatures indicated carriage of CMV infection together with the matching HLA type.

The paper as a whole reports these results and caveats: The ex vivo response was dominated by HLA-C-restricted CMV-specific TCR beta clonotypes, which also provided the single most frequent clonotype in two of eight donors. Cumulative frequency of public TCR beta family members discriminated carriers of CMV infection plus the relevant HLA type in this cohort and an independent roughly 340-donor cohort.

The material sequenced was PBMCs. The clonotype was recovered from a human donor in good health (CMV status not recorded). Some clones in this sample may be carry-over from other donors' samples. The chain is assembled from TRBV5-1 and TRBJ2-7; 7 middle bases align to TRBD1. The CDR3 corresponds to CASSLPFRDGTEGYEQYF. The DNA sequence is as follows: TGCGCCAGCAGCTTGCCATTTCGTGACGGGACAGAGGGGTACGAGCAGTACTTC.